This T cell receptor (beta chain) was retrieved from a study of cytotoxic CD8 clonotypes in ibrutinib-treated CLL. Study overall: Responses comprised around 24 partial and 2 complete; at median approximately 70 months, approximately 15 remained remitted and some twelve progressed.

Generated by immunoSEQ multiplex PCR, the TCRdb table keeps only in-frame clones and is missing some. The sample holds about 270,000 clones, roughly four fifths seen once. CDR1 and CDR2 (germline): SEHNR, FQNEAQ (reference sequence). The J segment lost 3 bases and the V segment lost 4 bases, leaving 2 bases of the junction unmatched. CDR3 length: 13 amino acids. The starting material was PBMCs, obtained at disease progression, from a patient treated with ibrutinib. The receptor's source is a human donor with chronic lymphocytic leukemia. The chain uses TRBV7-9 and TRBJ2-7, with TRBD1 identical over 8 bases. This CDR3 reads CASSSGQVYEQYF. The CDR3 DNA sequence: TGTGCCAGCAGCTCGGGACAGGTCTACGAGCAGTACTTC.